The clone carrying this T cell receptor (beta chain) was seen more than once but under ten times. The V end lost 0 bases, the J end lost 4 bases, and 13 bases lay between the germline ends. The germline CDR1 and CDR2 sequences are DFQATT and SNEGSKA (reference sequence). The CDR3 is 15 amino acids. The sample originates from a study of response to subunit inactivated influenza vaccine. TCRdb re-called the RT-PCR reads with MiXCR, one entry per CDR3 protein. The top ten clones hold roughly a tenth of a sample with 300,000 to 350,000 distinct CDR3 sequences, roughly 22% of them seen once. This clonotype was obtained from a man aged 45 to 75 who received an inactivated influenza vaccine. The specimen was PBMCs from blood, collected 21 months after vaccination. The chain carries TRBV20-1 and TRBJ2-1; D ambiguous. Here the CDR3 DNA reads TGCAGTGCTAGAGATGATGTAGTGAGTTACAATGAGCAGTTCTTC. Protein sequence: CSARDDVVSYNEQFF.